A selection of T cell receptor beta chains follows, all from one sample in a study of beta chain features in type 1 diabetes. Sequenced by immunoSEQ multiplex PCR; TCRdb stores in-frame clones only, minus some. The data contain about half a million clones, approximately 30% of them singletons. The sequenced sample consisted of naive CD4+ T cells from blood. All receptors come from a young man in good health. Each CDR3 is given with its conserved first and last residue. Each record gives: clone size, J gene, D gene, V gene, CDR3 DNA, CDR3 protein. D genes are given only for firm matches. The listing skips clone size in some rows; elsewhere it reads once, few, many or a size class.

size: -
J: TRBJ1-1
D: -
V: TRBV5-4
DNA: TGTGCCATCACGACAGTTCAGAACACTGAAGCTTTCTTT
CDR3: CAITTVQNTEAFF

size: few
J: TRBJ1-4
D: -
V: TRBV2
DNA: TGTGCCAGCACAGGGATTGAAAAACTGTTTTTT
CDR3: CASTGIEKLFF

size: few
J: TRBJ2-7
D: -
V: TRBV29-1
DNA: TGCAGCGTGGATGGGGGCGGGTACGAGCAGTACTTC
CDR3: CSVDGGGYEQYF

size: once
J: TRBJ2-7
D: TRBD2
V: TRBV14
DNA: TGTGCCAGCAGCATGATGGTAGCGGGATTGCGCGAGCAGTACTTC
CDR3: CASSMMVAGLREQYF

size: -
J: TRBJ1-2
D: -
V: TRBV29-1
DNA: TGCAGCGGGATCGAGGGGACTTCCTACACCTTC
CDR3: CSGIEGTSYTF

size: few
J: TRBJ2-5
D: TRBD1
V: TRBV7-9
DNA: TGTGCCGCCCAGGGGGATAAAGAGACCCAGTACTTC
CDR3: CAAQGDKETQYF

size: few
J: TRBJ2-7
D: TRBD1
V: TRBV7-9
DNA: TGTGCCAGCAGCCCCTGGACAGGGGAGTCCTACGAGCAGTACTTC
CDR3: CASSPWTGESYEQYF

size: -
J: TRBJ2-1
D: -
V: TRBV10-3
DNA: TGTGCCATCAGGGGACTTTTTGCGGCCTACAATGAGCAGTTCTTC
CDR3: CAIRGLFAAYNEQFF

size: few
J: TRBJ2-6
D: -
V: TRBV7-8
DNA: TGTGCCAGCAGCCCCGCCGGGGCCAACGTCCTGACTTTC
CDR3: CASSPAGANVLTF

size: few
J: TRBJ2-1
D: TRBD2
V: TRBV6-1
DNA: TGTGCCAGCAGTGAAGAGACTAGCGGAATTTACAATGAGCAGTTCTTC
CDR3: CASSEETSGIYNEQFF

size: -
J: TRBJ1-5
D: -
V: TRBV12-5
DNA: TGTGCTAGTGGTTTGAGTGAGCCCCAGCATTTT
CDR3: CASGLSEPQHF

size: -
J: TRBJ2-1
D: -
V: TRBV15
DNA: TGTGCCACCAGCACAGGGCTGCGCGATGAGCAGTTCTTC
CDR3: CATSTGLRDEQFF

size: -
J: TRBJ2-1
D: TRBD2
V: TRBV27
DNA: TGTGCCAGCAGTCCATATAGCGGGAGGAATGAGCAGTTCTTC
CDR3: CASSPYSGRNEQFF

size: -
J: TRBJ2-1
D: -
V: TRBV7-2
DNA: TGTGCCAGCAGCTTAGCCCCCACAGTAGGGTACAATGAGCAGTTCTTC
CDR3: CASSLAPTVGYNEQFF

size: few
J: TRBJ1-1
D: -
V: TRBV29-1
DNA: TGCAGCGTTGACCGCAGTGTAAGGGTGGAAGCTTTCTTT
CDR3: CSVDRSVRVEAFF

size: -
J: TRBJ2-2
D: TRBD1
V: TRBV9
DNA: TGTGCCAGCAGCACTAACAGGGGAGTCCGGAACACCGGGGAGCTGTTTTTT
CDR3: CASSTNRGVRNTGELFF

size: -
J: TRBJ2-3
D: TRBD2
V: TRBV25-1
DNA: TGTGCCAGCAGTGATTCGAGCGGGAGAATCACAGATACGCAGTATTTT
CDR3: CASSDSSGRITDTQYF

size: -
J: TRBJ1-2
D: -
V: TRBV29-1
DNA: TGCAGCGTTGAATGGCAGGGCGGAGGTGGCTACACCTTC
CDR3: CSVEWQGGGGYTF

size: -
J: TRBJ2-1
D: -
V: TRBV18
DNA: TGTGCCAGCTCACCAAAGGGCCTCTACAATGAGCAGTTCTTC
CDR3: CASSPKGLYNEQFF

size: -
J: TRBJ2-1
D: TRBD1
V: TRBV7-9
DNA: TGTGCCAGCAGCTGGACAGGGGGCTCCGGAGAGCAGTTCTTC
CDR3: CASSWTGGSGEQFF

size: -
J: TRBJ2-3
D: -
V: TRBV7-8
DNA: TGTGCCAGCAGCTTAGAGCGGGTCCGCACAGATACGCAGTATTTT
CDR3: CASSLERVRTDTQYF

size: few
J: TRBJ2-3
D: -
V: TRBV5-4
DNA: TGTGCCAGCAGCTTGGAGGGGACAAGCACAGATACGCAGTATTTT
CDR3: CASSLEGTSTDTQYF

size: -
J: TRBJ2-3
D: -
V: TRBV2
DNA: TGTGCCAGCAGTGGATTCTTAGACTTAGGAGATACGCAGTATTTT
CDR3: CASSGFLDLGDTQYF

size: few
J: TRBJ2-5
D: TRBD2
V: TRBV5-4
DNA: TGTGCCAGCAGCCGGGAGGGCATGAGGGAGGGAGAGACCCAGTACTTC
CDR3: CASSREGMREGETQYF

size: -
J: TRBJ2-1
D: -
V: TRBV4-3
DNA: TGCGCCAGCAGCCGGGGCGCCGGCTCCTACAATGAGCAGTTCTTC
CDR3: CASSRGAGSYNEQFF

size: -
J: TRBJ2-5
D: -
V: TRBV5-1
DNA: TGCGCCAGCAGTCCCCAGGGGGAGACCCAGTACTTC
CDR3: CASSPQGETQYF

size: -
J: TRBJ2-1
D: TRBD1
V: TRBV4-3
DNA: TGCGCCAGCAGCCAAGTGCCCCGTGACAGGGGCAATGAGCAGTTCTTC
CDR3: CASSQVPRDRGNEQFF

size: -
J: TRBJ2-3
D: -
V: TRBV7-3
DNA: TGTGCCAGCAGCTTAACGGCACCAGATACGCAGTATTTT
CDR3: CASSLTAPDTQYF